The source of this T cell receptor (beta chain) is a study of blood T cell repertoires in COVID-19. Study context: The analysed material was cDNA or gDNA that came from T cells, B-cell-depleted T cells, or PBMCs.

Individuals aged about 18 to 100 years were recruited from fewer than 25 US areas. The repertoire was sequenced with immunoSEQ multiplex PCR; TCRdb's copy has only in-frame clones and lacks some. The data show 250,000 to 400,000 clones, 85% seen once. Sequencing input: PBMCs or T cells enriched from blood (not recorded which). This receptor was identified in a woman aged 25 to 45 who had been exposed to COVID-19.

The CDR3 DNA follows: TGTGCCAGCAGCTACCATAATACAGGGTCAGAAGCTTTCTTT. Protein product: CASSYHNTGSEAFF. V is TRBV13 and J is TRBJ1-1, with D perhaps matching TRBD1 (6 bases). With 4 bases removed from V and 8 bases from J, the gap between germline ends came to 17 bases. Germline V gene lookup returns CDR1 PRHDT and CDR2 FYEKMQ (reference sequence). The CDR3 loop spans 14 amino acids.